A selection of T cell receptor beta chains follows, all from one sample in a study of siplizumab effects on memory and regulatory T cells. Here immunoSEQ multiplex PCR was the method, and the copy in TCRdb shows in-frame clones only, minus some. The sample shows 100,000 to 120,000 clones, approximately 94% of them seen only once. What was sequenced was CD4+ T cells sorted from blood. All receptors come from a human donor in good health. CDR3s include the opening cysteine and the closing phenylalanine or tryptophan. D genes are given only for firm matches. A row's size may be missing; if present it is once, few, many or a size class.

TRBV7-9	-	-	TRBJ1-2	TGTGCCAGCAGTAGTGGGGGGCCGGGCTACACCTTC	CASSSGGPGYTF
TRBV9	-	TRBD1	TRBJ1-2	TGTGCCAGCAGCCCAGGACAGGGTAACTATGGCTACACCTTC	CASSPGQGNYGYTF
TRBV20-1	-	-	TRBJ2-7	TGCAGTGCTGGGACTGACTACGAGCAGTACTTC	CSAGTDYEQYF
TRBV7-2	-	-	TRBJ2-7	TGTGCCAGCAGCACCCTCGGGGGTAACGAGCAGTACTTC	CASSTLGGNEQYF
TRBV5-6	-	TRBD2	TRBJ2-5	TGTGCCAGCAGCTTGGCTCCTAGCGGGGGTGGGGAGACCCAGTACTTC	CASSLAPSGGGETQYF
TRBV7-2	-	-	TRBJ2-3	TGTGCCAGCAGCTTAGGTCTCGATACTAGCACAGATACGCAGTATTTT	CASSLGLDTSTDTQYF
TRBV9	-	-	TRBJ2-5	TGTGCCAGCAGCGCCGGGACCATAGCCCAAGAGACCCAGTACTTC	CASSAGTIAQETQYF
TRBV2	-	TRBD1	TRBJ1-5	TGTGCCAGCAGTTCTTCAGGGGGCCGGCAGCCCCAGCATTTT	CASSSSGGRQPQHF
TRBV5-1	-	-	TRBJ1-3	TGCGCCAGCAGCGCCGGGACGACTGGAAACACCATATATTTT	CASSAGTTGNTIYF
TRBV18	-	-	TRBJ2-5	TGTGCCAGCTCACCACAGGGGCGTGGGACCCAGTACTTC	CASSPQGRGTQYF
TRBV4-1	-	-	TRBJ1-3	TGCGCCAGCAGCCACCCCGCAGCGGTCCCTGGAAACACCATATATTTT	CASSHPAAVPGNTIYF
TRBV4-3	once	TRBD2	TRBJ2-1	TGCGCCAGCAGCCAAGATACTAGCGGGAGTATGTCCCAGTTCTTC	CASSQDTSGSMSQFF
TRBV5-1	-	-	TRBJ1-4	TGCGCCAGCAGCCCCGGGACATCCGCAACTAATGAAAAACTGTTTTTT	CASSPGTSATNEKLFF
TRBV6-1	-	-	TRBJ2-7	TGTGCCAGCAGTGATCAAAACCTATCCTACGAGCAGTACTTC	CASSDQNLSYEQYF
TRBV6-1	-	-	TRBJ1-1	TGTGCCAGCACGCGAAACACTGAAGCTTTCTTT	CASTRNTEAFF
TRBV6-1	-	-	TRBJ2-7	TGTGCCAGCAGTGTTTCCGAACATGAGCAGTACTTC	CASSVSEHEQYF
TRBV6-5	-	-	TRBJ1-2	TGTGCCAGCAGCCCCGGGACGATGTATGGCTACACCTTC	CASSPGTMYGYTF
TRBV6-6	-	-	TRBJ2-3	TGTGCCAGCAGCCCCACTAAGGGGGGGTACATGGATACGCAGTATTTT	CASSPTKGGYMDTQYF
TRBV6-6	-	-	TRBJ1-6	TGTGCCAGCCAGGTTCTTAATTCACCCCTCCACTTT	CASQVLNSPLHF
TRBV5-1	-	-	TRBJ1-3	TGCGCCAGCAGCTTGGACGGAACTGGAAACACCATATATTTT	CASSLDGTGNTIYF
TRBV30	-	TRBD2	TRBJ2-7	TGTGCCTGGAGTCACTCAGGGAGGGGAAACTCCTACGAGCAGTACTTC	CAWSHSGRGNSYEQYF
TRBV2	-	-	TRBJ2-1	TGTGCCAGCAGGGTCTTAAACTACAATGAGCAGTTCTTC	CASRVLNYNEQFF
TRBV11-3	-	-	TRBJ2-2	TGTGCCAGCAGCTATACCCCGACAGGTTTAGCCACCGGGGAGCTGTTTTTT	CASSYTPTGLATGELFF
TRBV2	-	-	TRBJ1-4	TGTGCCAGCCATACTACTAATGAAAAACTGTTTTTT	CASHTTNEKLFF
TRBV2	-	TRBD1	TRBJ2-7	TGTGCCAGCAGTGGACAGGGTTCGGGCTTCTACGAGCAGTACTTC	CASSGQGSGFYEQYF